This TCR beta chain was recorded in a study of control samples from healthy donors and cancer patients. Trimming removed 8 bases from V and 0 bases from J, with 20 bases in between. Per the germline V gene, CDR1 is SEHNR and CDR2 is FQNEAQ (reference sequence). The CDR3 spans 16 residues. Repertoires were generated with immunoSEQ multiplex PCR, while TCRdb's copy carries only in-frame clones and drops some. The sample contains 90,000 to 150,000 clones, 88% of which appear only once. The chain has TRBV7-9 and TRBJ2-7; D might be TRBD2 (6 bases). Sequenced input: blood. This receptor was taken from a man between 35 and 55 years old in good health. The CDR3 nucleotides read TGTGCCAGCTCACAAGGTGGGGGGTCGAGCTCCTACGAGCAGTACTTC. It codes for CASSQGGGSSSYEQYF.